This T cell receptor beta chain was recovered during a study of regulatory T cells in long-lasting Graves disease. Broader study findings: Persistent patients shared more public clonotypes (2,741) than new patients (approximately 970). Gene preferences differed: TRBV28, TRBJ1-2, TRBJ2-5 in persistent cases.

A note on this clonotype: Its matching antigen is unknown. A read error likely explains this, since a far larger clone differs by one base. Likely a read error: the CDR3 ends without its conserved phenylalanine or tryptophan.

Assembly of TCR beta libraries relied on iRepertoire HTBI primers together with Arm-PCR of CDR3 regions. TCRdb reanalysed the multiplex PCR reads using MiXCR and keeps one entry per CDR3 protein. This table has around 450,000 distinct CDR3 sequences, under 20% appearing once. Time point in this sample: newly diagnosed GD, antithyroid drugs for less than 3 months. There was RNA extracted from PBMCs, and the TCR library was made from it. The CDR3 spans 14 residues. V was trimmed by 8 bases and J by 2 bases, leaving 15 bases between them. These same data were also listed under a study on T cells in Graves' hyperthyroidism and ophthalmopathy. This second report adds: Ophthalmopathy got predicted by the model a median roughly 6.1 months before its onset.

The sample was peripheral blood mononuclear cells (PBMCs), taken at new diagnosis, from a patient treated with antithyroid drugs. This clonotype was sampled from a man between 35 and 55 years old with Graves disease. This sequence joins TRBV12-3 or TRBV12-4 and TRBJ2-5; D not resolved. The CDR3: CASSPIPAQETQYS. The DNA for the CDR3 is TGTGCCAGCTCACCAATACCAGCTCAAGAGACCCAGTACTCC.